The 5 T cell receptor beta chains below were found in one sample sequenced in a study of cytomegalovirus exposure and HLA in healthy donors. PCR primers comprised 60 Vbeta and 13 Jbeta primers. Clones were sequenced by immunoSEQ multiplex PCR, and TCRdb holds only the in-frame ones, with some missing. The repertoire includes 80,000 to 95,000 clones, roughly two thirds of them detected once, and roughly 2.5% sits in the top ten. The sample taken for sequencing was PBMCs. Every receptor here comes from a human donor in good health.

V gene TRBV6-1 combines with J gene TRBJ2-2; the match to TRBD1 covers 10 bases. Germline CDR1 reads MNHNS; CDR2 reads SASEGT. CDR3 length equals 15 residues. Trimming removed 6 bases from V and 8 bases from J; junction bases left unmatched: 9. CDR3 sequence (DNA): TGTGCCAGCAGACGGGGGACAGGGGAAGGGGGGGAGCTGTTTTTT. It codes for CASRRGTGEGGELFF.

The rearrangement links TRBV7-8 to TRBJ2-7, with 11 bases identical to TRBD1. The CDR3 is 13 residues long. Trimming at V came to 3 bases and at J to 7 bases, leaving 2 bases not matched to a gene. Germline V gene sequence: CDR1 SGHVS, CDR2 FQNEAQ. The CDR3 protein is CASSFGTGGEQYF. The CDR3 DNA sequence: TGTGCCAGCAGCTTCGGGACAGGGGGTGAGCAGTACTTC.

The chain is built from TRBV6-5 and TRBJ2-2, with 10 positions matching TRBD1. The CDR3 sequence is 15 residues long. V lost 4 bases, J lost 1 base, and 0 bases stayed unmatched. Germline-derived CDR1 and CDR2 are MNHEY and SVGAGI. Written as DNA, the CDR3 is TGTGCCAGCAGTTGGACAGGGGGGAACACCGGGGAGCTGTTTTTT. As protein: CASSWTGGNTGELFF.

This chain joins TRBV19 and TRBJ2-5; 8 nucleotides agree with TRBD1. The CDR3 has 15 amino acids. With 1 base clipped from V and 5 bases from J, the junction kept 6 bases outside the gene matches. Germline V CDR1 and CDR2: LNHDA, SQIVND (reference sequence). CDR3 in amino acids: CASSIAQGGGETQYF. As DNA, the CDR3 is TGTGCCAGTAGTATAGCACAGGGGGGAGGTGAGACCCAGTACTTC.

The gene calls are TRBV6-5 and TRBJ2-5, with TRBD2 as a possible D gene (6 bases). TRBJ2-7 matches the DNA end more closely, so the J call is doubtful. The CDR3 loop spans 14 amino acids. Germline lookup yields CDR1 MNHEY and CDR2 SVGAGI. CDR3 sequence reads: CASSYLAGRSEQYF. CDR3 nucleotides: TGTGCCAGCAGTTACTTGGCAGGGAGGAGCGAGCAGTACTTC.